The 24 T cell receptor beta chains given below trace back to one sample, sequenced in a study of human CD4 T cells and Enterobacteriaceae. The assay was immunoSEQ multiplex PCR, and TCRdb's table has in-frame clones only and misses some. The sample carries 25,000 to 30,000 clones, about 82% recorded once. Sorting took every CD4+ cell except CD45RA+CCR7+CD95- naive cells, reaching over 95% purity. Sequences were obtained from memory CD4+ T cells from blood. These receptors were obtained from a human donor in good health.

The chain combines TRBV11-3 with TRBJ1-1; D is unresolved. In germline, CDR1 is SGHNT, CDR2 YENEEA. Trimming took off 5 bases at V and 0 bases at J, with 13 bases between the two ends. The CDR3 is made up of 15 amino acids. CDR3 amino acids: CASSPTPILNTEAFF. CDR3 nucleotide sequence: TGTGCCAGCAGCCCAACCCCGATACTGAACACTGAAGCTTTCTTT.

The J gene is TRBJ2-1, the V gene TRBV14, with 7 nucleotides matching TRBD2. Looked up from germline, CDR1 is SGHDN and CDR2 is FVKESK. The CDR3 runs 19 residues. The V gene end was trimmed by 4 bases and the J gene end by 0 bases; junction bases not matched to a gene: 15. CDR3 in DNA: TGTGCCAGCAGCCGAAGTAAGGATCCGAGCGGGACCTCCTACAATGAGCAGTTCTTC. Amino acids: CASSRSKDPSGTSYNEQFF.

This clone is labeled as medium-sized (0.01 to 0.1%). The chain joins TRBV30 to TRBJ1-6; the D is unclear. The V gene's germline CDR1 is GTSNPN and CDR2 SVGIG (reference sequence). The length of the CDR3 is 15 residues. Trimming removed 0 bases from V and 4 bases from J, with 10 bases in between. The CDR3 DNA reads TGTGCCTGGAGTGTACCCACGGGTTATAATTCACCCCTCCACTTT. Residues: CAWSVPTGYNSPLHF.

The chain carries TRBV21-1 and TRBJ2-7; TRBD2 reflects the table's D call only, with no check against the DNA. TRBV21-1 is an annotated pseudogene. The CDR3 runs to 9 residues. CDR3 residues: CPEDYEQYF. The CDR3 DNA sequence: TGTCCCGAGGACTACGAGCAGTACTTC.

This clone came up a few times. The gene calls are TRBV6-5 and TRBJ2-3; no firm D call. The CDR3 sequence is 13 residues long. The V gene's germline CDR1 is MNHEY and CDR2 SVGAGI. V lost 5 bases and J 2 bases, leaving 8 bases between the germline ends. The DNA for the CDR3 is TGTGCCAGCAGTCCACGAGTCACAGATACGCAGTATTTT. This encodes CASSPRVTDTQYF.

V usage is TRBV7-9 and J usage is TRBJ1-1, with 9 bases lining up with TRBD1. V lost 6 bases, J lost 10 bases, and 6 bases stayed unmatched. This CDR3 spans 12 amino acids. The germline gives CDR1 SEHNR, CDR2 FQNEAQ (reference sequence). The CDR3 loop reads CASRRDRDSAFF. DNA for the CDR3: TGTGCCAGCAGAAGGGACAGGGATTCAGCTTTCTTT.

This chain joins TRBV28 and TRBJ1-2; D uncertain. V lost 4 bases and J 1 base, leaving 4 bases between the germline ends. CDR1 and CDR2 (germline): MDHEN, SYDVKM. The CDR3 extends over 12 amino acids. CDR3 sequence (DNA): TGTGCCAGCAGTTACTTTAACTATGGCTACACCTTC. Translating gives CASSYFNYGYTF.

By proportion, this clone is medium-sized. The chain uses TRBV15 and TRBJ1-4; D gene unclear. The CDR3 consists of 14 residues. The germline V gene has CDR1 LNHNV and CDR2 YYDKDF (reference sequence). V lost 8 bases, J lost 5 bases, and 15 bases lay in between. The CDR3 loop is CATGRGGLNEKLFF. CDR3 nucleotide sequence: TGTGCCACCGGGCGGGGTGGACTGAATGAAAAACTGTTTTTT.

DNA of the CDR3: TGTGCCAGTAGCGGAACAGGGTCCAAAAACATTCAGTACTTC. As protein: CASSGTGSKNIQYF. The J gene is TRBJ2-4, the V gene TRBV19; possibly TRBD1 for D (6 bases). The CDR3 runs 14 residues. Per germline, CDR1 LNHDA and CDR2 SQIVND (reference sequence). Trimming shortened V by 6 bases and J by 2 bases, and 11 bases separated the two germline ends.

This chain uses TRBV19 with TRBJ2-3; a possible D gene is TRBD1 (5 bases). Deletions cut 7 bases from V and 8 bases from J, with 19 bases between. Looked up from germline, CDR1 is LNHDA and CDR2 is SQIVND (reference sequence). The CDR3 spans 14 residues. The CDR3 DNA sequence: TGTGCCAGTAAGGGCCAAGGGGCAGTTGTTACGCAGTATTTT. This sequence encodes CASKGQGAVVTQYF. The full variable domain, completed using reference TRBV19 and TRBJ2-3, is DGGITQSPKYLFRKEGQNVTLSCEQNLNHDAMYWYRQDPGQGLRLIYYSQIVNDFQKGDIAEGYSVSREKKESFPLTVTSAQKNPTAFYLCASKGQGAVVTQYFGPGTRLTVL.

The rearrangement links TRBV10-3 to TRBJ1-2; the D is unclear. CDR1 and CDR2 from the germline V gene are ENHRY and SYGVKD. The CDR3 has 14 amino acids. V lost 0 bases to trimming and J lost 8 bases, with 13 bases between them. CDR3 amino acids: CAISESEGGSGYTF. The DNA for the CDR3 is TGTGCCATCAGTGAGTCGGAGGGAGGGAGCGGCTACACCTTC.

The DNA for the CDR3 is TGTGCCACCACCGGGACGGAACACAATCAGCCCCAGCATTTT. This gives the protein CATTGTEHNQPQHF. The V gene is TRBV19, the J gene TRBJ1-5, with D perhaps TRBD1 (5 bases). Per the germline V gene, CDR1 is LNHDA and CDR2 is SQIVND (reference sequence). V shed 10 bases and J shed 3 bases, with 16 bases lying between them. This CDR3 has 14 residues.

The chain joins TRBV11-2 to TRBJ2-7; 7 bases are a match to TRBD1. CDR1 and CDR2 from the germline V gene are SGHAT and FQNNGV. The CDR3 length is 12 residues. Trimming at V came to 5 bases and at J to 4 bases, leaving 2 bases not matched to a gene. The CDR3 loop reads CASSAQGYEQYF. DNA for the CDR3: TGTGCCAGCAGCGCACAGGGGTACGAGCAGTACTTC.

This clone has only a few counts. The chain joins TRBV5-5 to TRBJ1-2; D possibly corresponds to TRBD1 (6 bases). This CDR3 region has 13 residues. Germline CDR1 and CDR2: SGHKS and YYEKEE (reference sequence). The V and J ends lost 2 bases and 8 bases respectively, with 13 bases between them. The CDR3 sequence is CASSFGGAQGYTF. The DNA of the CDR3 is TGTGCCAGCAGCTTTGGGGGGGCGCAAGGCTACACCTTC.

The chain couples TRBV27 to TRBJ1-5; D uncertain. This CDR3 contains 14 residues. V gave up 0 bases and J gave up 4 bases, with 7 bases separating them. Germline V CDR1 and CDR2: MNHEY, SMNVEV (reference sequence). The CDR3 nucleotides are TGTGCCAGCAGTTTATCGGCCAGAAATCAGCCCCAGCATTTT. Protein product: CASSLSARNQPQHF.

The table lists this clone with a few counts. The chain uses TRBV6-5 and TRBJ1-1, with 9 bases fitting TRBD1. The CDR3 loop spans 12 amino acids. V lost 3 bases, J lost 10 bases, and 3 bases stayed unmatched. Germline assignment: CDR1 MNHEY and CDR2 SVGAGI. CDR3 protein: CASSYGQGRAFF. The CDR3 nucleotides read TGTGCCAGCAGTTATGGACAGGGGAGAGCTTTCTTT.

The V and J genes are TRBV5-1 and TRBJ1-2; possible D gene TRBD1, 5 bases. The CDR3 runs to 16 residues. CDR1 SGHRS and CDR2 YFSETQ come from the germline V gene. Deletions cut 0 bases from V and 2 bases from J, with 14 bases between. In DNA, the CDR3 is TGCGCCAGCAGCTTGGAAGTAGGGTCAGGGAACTATGGCTACACCTTC. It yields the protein CASSLEVGSGNYGYTF.

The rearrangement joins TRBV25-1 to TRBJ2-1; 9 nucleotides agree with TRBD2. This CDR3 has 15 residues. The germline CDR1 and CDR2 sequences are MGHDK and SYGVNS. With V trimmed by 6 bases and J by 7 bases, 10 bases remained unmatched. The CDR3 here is CASSEPGTSQNEQFF. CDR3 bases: TGTGCCAGCAGCGAACCCGGGACTAGCCAGAATGAGCAGTTCTTC.

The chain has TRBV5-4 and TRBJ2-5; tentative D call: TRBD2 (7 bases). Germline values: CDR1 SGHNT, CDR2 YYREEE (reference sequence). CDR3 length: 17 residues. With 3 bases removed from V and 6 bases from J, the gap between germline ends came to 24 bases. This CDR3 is CASSSQRGGAWRKTQYF. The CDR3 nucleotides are TGTGCCAGCAGCTCTCAAAGGGGGGGGGCATGGAGGAAGACCCAGTACTTC.

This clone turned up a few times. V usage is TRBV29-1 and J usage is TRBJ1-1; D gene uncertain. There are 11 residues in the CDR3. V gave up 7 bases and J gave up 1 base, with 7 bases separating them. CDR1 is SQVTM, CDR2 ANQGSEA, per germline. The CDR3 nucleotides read TGCAGCGCTACAGAGAACACTGAAGCTTTCTTT. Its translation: CSATENTEAFF. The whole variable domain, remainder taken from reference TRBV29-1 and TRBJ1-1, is SAVISQKPSRDICQRGTSLTIQCQVDSQVTMMFWYRQQPGQSLTLIATANQGSEATYESGFVIDKFPISRPNLTFSTLTVSNMSPEDSSIYLCSATENTEAFFGQGTRLTVV.

The CDR3 region is CASSLTGSRTGTGELFF. CDR3 sequence (DNA): TGTGCCAGCAGTCTCACCGGGAGCAGAACCGGGACCGGGGAGCTGTTTTTT. The chain has TRBV27 and TRBJ2-2; tentatively, D is TRBD2 (6 bases). CDR1 is MNHEY, CDR2 SMNVEV, per germline (reference sequence). V was clipped by 5 bases and J by 5 bases, with 21 bases between them. The CDR3 extends over 17 amino acids.

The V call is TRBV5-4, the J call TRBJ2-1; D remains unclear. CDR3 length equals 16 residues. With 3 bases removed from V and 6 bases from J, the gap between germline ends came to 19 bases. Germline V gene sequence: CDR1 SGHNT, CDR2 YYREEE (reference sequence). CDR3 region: CASSYVHSIRPNEQFF. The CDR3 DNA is TGTGCCAGCAGCTACGTGCATTCCATCCGCCCCAATGAGCAGTTCTTC.

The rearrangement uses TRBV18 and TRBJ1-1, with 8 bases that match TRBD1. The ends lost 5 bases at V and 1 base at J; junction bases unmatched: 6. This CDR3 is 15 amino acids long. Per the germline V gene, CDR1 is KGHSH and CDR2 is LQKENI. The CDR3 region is CASSKGTGTNTEAFF. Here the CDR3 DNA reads TGTGCCAGCTCAAAAGGGACAGGTACGAACACTGAAGCTTTCTTT.

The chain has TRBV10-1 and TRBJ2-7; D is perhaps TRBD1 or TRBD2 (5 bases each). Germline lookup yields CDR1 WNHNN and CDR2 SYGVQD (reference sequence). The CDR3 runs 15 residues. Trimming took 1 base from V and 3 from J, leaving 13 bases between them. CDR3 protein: CASSELGVLGYEQYF. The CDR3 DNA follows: TGCGCCAGCAGTGAGTTGGGGGTACTGGGCTACGAGCAGTACTTC.